This TCR beta chain appears in the sequencing data of a study of cytomegalovirus exposure and HLA in healthy donors (dated by TCRdb to about 2017). For the study in its entirety: An earlier analysis of roughly 500 of the donors reported 250 to 300 Gb of sequence data and 100 million to 130 million unique TCR beta sequences from roughly 180 million T cells. An early release that covered 640 HLA-typed donors contained 250 to 350 gigabases of sequencing data and approximately 85 million unique TCR sequences. Of the roughly 410 genotyped donors, 81% were placed in the genetic ancestry cluster associated with self-reported Caucasian donors. The study aimed to test whether signatures of past pathogen exposure could be identified by cataloging public T cell receptors. The T cell repertoires of some 700 subjects were profiled by immunosequencing and related to cytomegalovirus serostatus. A separate validation cohort of roughly 130 different subjects was used in addition to the approximately 670-subject first cohort. To predict cytomegalovirus infection status, the study brought together high-throughput TCR immunosequencing, statistical association of individual TCRs with disease status, and machine learning. In a later analysis, previously published TCR beta repertoires from 670 or so donors were re-analyzed and high-resolution HLA genotyping was added so that TCR occurrence patterns could be studied. Rather than using new phenotypic data, the later analysis identified candidate immune exposures from TCR beta sequences and from how often those sequences occurred across donors. An earlier analysis of some 500 of the donors applied high-throughput TCR beta sequencing to assess whether each TCR beta V gene segment acted as functional or pseudogenic. Alongside the repertoire data, information on donor age, sex, ethnicity and CMV serostatus was compiled. A later genetic analysis used genome-wide SNP genotypes for about 65% of the 666 donors, treating that subset as a discovery cohort. Every repertoire in the discovery cohort had been generated on one and the same sequencing platform. Both class I and class II loci were covered by HLA typing, at four-digit resolution. The number of donors typed differed by locus, with 629-630 for A, B, C, DRB1 and DQB1, around 500 for DQA1, about 610 for DPA1, and some 440 for DPB1. About five DR-DQ haplotypes were treated as single units for association and clustering because of strong linkage in the cohort. Across approximately 420 genotyped donors of the cohort, an average of about 200,000 unique TCR beta nucleotide sequences per donor were sequenced, and roughly 18% of those sequences were non-productive.

From its cysteine to its phenylalanine, the CDR3 spans 15 amino acids. Only the CDR3 region is kept as DNA, spanning 45 bases read in frame from base 1. As encoded in the germline V gene, CDR1 is MNHEY while CDR2 is SVGAGI. V is clipped by 2 bases and J by 4 bases, and the sequence between their germline boundaries is 14 bases long. The cohort consisted of 600 or so healthy bone marrow donors. At the time of sampling, all cohort members were nominally healthy, though unrecorded immune exposures were likely present. The donor tested CMV seronegative and was one of the 352 seronegative cohort members. A peripheral blood sample was provided by each donor, and peripheral blood mononuclear cells were used for TCR beta sequencing. The Qiagen DNeasy Blood Extraction Kit was used to extract genomic DNA from the blood cell samples. Details on this clone: What antigen it recognizes has not been identified. Per-base qualities were not stored, and no clone one base away is much larger.

The library was built by means of the immunoSEQ multiplex PCR assay. For the multiplex PCR, a mixture combining 60 forward primers for TCR Vbeta segments and 13 reverse primers for TCR Jbeta segments was used. Amplification of the CDR3 region of rearranged TCR beta genes was performed with a multiplex PCR assay on genomic DNA. The amplified TCR beta libraries were sequenced on the Illumina HiSeq System as 87-base-pair reads. Concerning the study's data processing: A later analysis tallied tens of millions of unique TCR beta chains across the 550 to 850 repertoires, and about 12 million of those chains were shared by two or more donors. To remove PCR and sequencing errors, raw reads were error-corrected and collapsed into unique sequences using a nearest-neighbor algorithm that merged closely related sequences. V, D and J gene segments were assigned by aligning CDR3 sequences to IMGT reference sequences. For a sequence to be retained, at least a six-nucleotide match to both a V gene segment and a J gene segment was required. Rearrangements were classified as productive when the CDR3 lacked stop codons and remained in frame with V and J, and all other rearrangements were classified as non-productive. CDR3 was defined by IMGT convention, running from the second conserved V-encoded cysteine to the conserved J-encoded phenylalanine. In an earlier analysis of 500 to 650 of the donors, sequences lacking an unambiguous match to a single V gene segment were excluded. An earlier analysis of fewer than 750 of the donors called V segments functional above 56.7% productive rearrangements and segregating when the between-donor standard deviation exceeded 5%. To diagnose cytomegalovirus status from the catalog of TCR beta chain sequences, a statistical classification framework was built. In a later analysis, V and J genes were assigned by comparing TCR nucleotide sequences against IMGT/GENE-DB human TR gene sequences. Using the TCRdist pipeline, a later analysis assigned CDR3 sequences along with most-parsimonious VDJ recombination scenarios. In a later analysis, each TCR beta chain was defined by its CDR3 amino acid sequence together with its V-gene family, and reads lacking a unique V-gene family were excluded. A later analysis removed several hundred highly shared, low-generation-probability nucleotide sequences to deal with suspected cross-contamination and a sequencing artifact. In a later analysis, a clonal expansion index was calculated for each public chain from normalized within-repertoire ranks of inferred template counts. In a later analysis, generation probabilities were computed with a VDJ recombination model fitted to out-of-frame rearrangements, and the resulting probabilities were checked against IGoR. In a later analysis, hypergeometric tests were used to score TCR-TCR, TCR-HLA and TCR-CMV co-occurrence, with a repertoire-size bias correction applied to TCR pairs. False discovery rates were estimated in a later analysis by permuting HLA or CMV assignments 20 times. A later analysis grouped co-occurring TCRs with DBSCAN, adding TCRdist sequence similarity when clustering within HLA-allele-positive subsets. Repertoires with fewer than 30,000 or more than 120,000 public chains were left out of co-occurrence clustering, as were a handful of repertoires with anomalous nucleotide sharing. The table comes from immuneACCESS by way of TCRdb, which keeps in-frame sequences with V and J called. Part of the clones is missing from these tables; in studies checked, under half for an unresolved V gene and the rest for unknown reasons. The D gene and trimming were derived from the DNA, and the V and J assignments and clone size from that table. The sample table shows roughly 100,000 clones, and about 75% are seen once. In total, the top ten clones hold 2% to 3% of the sample.

Broader findings and caveats from the paper: When HLA alleles, especially DR and DQ, strongly co-occurred, TCR associations were difficult to assign to individual alleles. A later analysis found that TCR association rates varied across HLA loci, with DRB1 alleles showing the most associated TCRs and HLA-C alleles the fewest. Because HLA typing was unavailable for some donors at each locus, only the typed subset was used in association tests. The authors suggested that the approach could potentially be extended to other disease states and immunological phenotypes. The classifier was reported to diagnose cytomegalovirus status with high specificity and sensitivity in both the original cohort and the validation cohort. For the cohort, immune exposure information was limited to CMV serostatus. A total of fewer than 200 TCR beta chains were listed by the study as associated with cytomegalovirus. V-gene and J-gene trimming of TCR beta chains was associated with a missense DCLRE1C variant in a later genetic analysis, and the association was replicated in an independent cohort. Correlated functional status among segregating V segments might reflect linkage disequilibrium, but an unknown experimental factor could not be ruled out. Most TCR sequences were seen in very few donors, while some public TCRs were found in many individuals. A later analysis associated around 16,000 TCR beta sequences with specific HLA alleles at a false discovery rate of 0.05. The sequencing pipeline was judged likely to have produced a cluster of highly shared sequence variants as a technical artifact. In vitro tests confirmed that a few of the cytomegalovirus-associated TCR beta chains recognize cytomegalovirus antigens. A later analysis found that HLA-associated TCR beta chains were more clonally expanded and had lower generation probabilities than equally common non-associated chains. The cohort was sequenced for TCR beta chains only, and without alpha or paired-chain data the features that could be detected were limited. In an earlier analysis of some 500 of the donors, most TCR beta V segments were observed in productive rearrangements about 87% or about 30% of the time, broadly matching IMGT annotations. Sequencing depth was assumed to be roughly uniform across donors in the presence/absence analyses, though that assumption may not hold. According to a later genetic analysis, donors in an Asian-associated ancestry cluster had fewer N-insertions in productive TCRs than the roughly 670-donor mean. In a later analysis, several top co-occurrence clusters were reported to appear linked to parvovirus B19, influenza, CMV and Epstein-Barr virus. In a later analysis, most CMV-associated TCR beta chains were found to appear HLA-restricted, with HLA associations seemingly driven largely by CMV exposure. Roughly 17 rarely observed V segments, including chromosome 9 orphons, were excluded from the earlier analysis of a few hundred of the donors because counts were too low. Some IMGT-functional V segments, including TRBV6-2 and TRBV6-3, could not be told apart with the 87-base-pair reads, so those segments were excluded. A further reported finding was that TCR beta sequences accurately predicted the HLA-A and HLA-B alleles for most subjects in the first cohort.

This sequence uses TRBV6-5 and TRBJ1-2; 6 matching bases give a weak D call of TRBD1. The sample comprised PBMCs. The sequence was obtained from a man aged 40-49 years in good health and CMV-seronegative. Here the CDR3 is given as CASSYRRGLVYGYTF. The bases are TGTGCCAGCAGTTACAGGCGGGGGCTGGTCTATGGCTACACCTTC.